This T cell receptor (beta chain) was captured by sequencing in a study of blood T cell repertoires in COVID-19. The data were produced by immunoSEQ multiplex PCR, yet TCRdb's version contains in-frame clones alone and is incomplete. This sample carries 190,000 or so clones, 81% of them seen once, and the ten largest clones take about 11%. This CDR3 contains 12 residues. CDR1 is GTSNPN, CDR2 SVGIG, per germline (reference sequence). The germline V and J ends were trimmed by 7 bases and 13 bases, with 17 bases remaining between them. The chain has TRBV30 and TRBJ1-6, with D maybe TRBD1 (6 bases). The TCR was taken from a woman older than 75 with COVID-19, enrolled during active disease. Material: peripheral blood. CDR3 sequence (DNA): TGTGCCTCACAACGTCCAAGGGGGCCCCTCCACTTT. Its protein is CASQRPRGPLHF.